One and the same sample provided the 26 T cell receptor beta chains below, sequenced in a study of cytomegalovirus exposure and HLA in healthy donors. 60 Vbeta and 13 Jbeta primers were used in PCR. Assay: immunoSEQ multiplex PCR; the TCRdb copy retains only in-frame clones and omits some. Of about 190,000 clones listed, 74% are singletons. Sequences were obtained from PBMCs. The receptors stem from a woman aged 25 to 39 in good health and CMV-seropositive.

The rearrangement links TRBV19 to TRBJ2-1, with 10 nucleotides matching TRBD1. Germline V lookup: CDR1 LNHDA, CDR2 SQIVND (reference sequence). The CDR3 loop spans 15 amino acids. J lost 7 bases, V lost 1 base, and 4 bases had no gene match. The CDR3 coding sequence is TGTGCCAGTAGTATAGGGACAGGGGGTCGGAATGAGCAGTTCTTC. It encodes CASSIGTGGRNEQFF.

J is TRBJ1-6 and V is TRBV7-9; 8 bases are a match to TRBD1. V was pared by 3 bases and J by 6 bases, with 1 base of the junction left unmatched. Germline-derived CDR1 and CDR2 are SEHNR and FQNEAQ (reference sequence). This CDR3 is built from 14 residues. CDR3 loop: CASSLTGVNSPLHF. CDR3 coding DNA: TGTGCCAGCAGCTTGACAGGGGTTAATTCACCCCTCCACTTT. The full variable domain, its missing parts supplied by reference TRBV7-9 and TRBJ1-6, is DTGVSQNPRHKITKRGQNVTFRCDPISEHNRLYWYRQTLGQGPEFLTYFQNEAQLEKSRLLSDRFSAERPKGSFSTLEIQRTEQGDSAMYLCASSLTGVNSPLHFGNGTRLTVT.

The CDR3 reads CSNSTGKLEQYF. The DNA of the CDR3 is TGTTCCAACAGCACGGGAAAGCTTGAGCAGTACTTC. V and J are TRBV7-9 and TRBJ2-7; possibly TRBD2 for D (5 bases). CDR1 is SEHNR and CDR2 is FQNEAQ in the germline V gene (reference sequence). The CDR3 length is 12 residues. The whole variable domain, remainder taken from reference TRBV7-9 and TRBJ2-7, is DTGVSQNPRHKITKRGQNVTFRCDPISEHNRLYWYRQTLGQGPEFLTYFQNEAQLEKSRLLSDRFSAERPKGSFSTLEIQRTEQGDSAMYLCSNSTGKLEQYFGPGTRLTVT.

This clone was seen more than once but under ten times. This chain links TRBV18 with TRBJ1-1; D is unresolved. V lost 3 bases to trimming and J lost 6 bases, with 14 bases between them. The CDR3 extends over 14 amino acids. CDR1 and CDR2 from the germline V gene are KGHSH and LQKENI. CDR3 in amino acids: CASSPGGPGAEAFF. The CDR3, as DNA: TGTGCCAGCTCACCTGGAGGGCCCGGGGCTGAAGCTTTCTTT.

The chain carries TRBV6-1 and TRBJ2-2; TRBD1 matches at 8 bases. J gave up 4 bases and V 6 bases, and 4 bases lay outside the gene matches. The CDR3 covers 14 residues. Germline V gives CDR1 MNHNS, CDR2 SASEGT. The CDR3 loop reads CASSRQGTTGELFF. CDR3 coding DNA: TGTGCCAGCAGCCGACAGGGGACCACCGGGGAGCTGTTTTTT.

J is TRBJ2-7 and V is TRBV29-1; the D is unclear. Germline loops: CDR1 SQVTM, CDR2 ANQGSEA. Trimming stripped 3 bases from V and 3 bases from J, with 9 bases between. The length of the CDR3 is 12 residues. For the CDR3, the DNA is TGCAGCGTTGAGGGCATACACTACGAGCAGTACTTC. It translates to CSVEGIHYEQYF.

The count of this clone is one. The chain recombines TRBV28 with TRBJ1-5, with 8 nucleotides matching TRBD1. V was clipped by 5 bases and J by 5 bases; unmatched bases: 5. Per germline, CDR1 MDHEN and CDR2 SYDVKM. The CDR3 has 14 residues. CDR3 protein: CASSPDRGDQPQHF. CDR3 DNA sequence: TGTGCCAGCAGTCCTGACAGGGGCGATCAGCCCCAGCATTTT. Combining the CDR3 with reference TRBV28 and TRBJ1-5 gives the whole variable domain DVKVTQSSRYLVKRTGEKVFLECVQDMDHENMFWYRQDPGLGLRLIYFSYDVKMKEKGDIPEGYSVSREKKERFSLILESASTNQTSMYLCASSPDRGDQPQHFGDGTRLSIL.

The DNA for the CDR3 is TGTGCCAGCAGTTACACTGGACAGCCCGGAGGGACCCAGTACTTC. Translating gives CASSYTGQPGGTQYF. V is TRBV6-5 and J is TRBJ2-5; possible D gene TRBD1, 6 bases. Germline CDR1 reads MNHEY; CDR2 reads SVGAGI. Trimming took off 2 bases at V and 7 bases at J, with 17 bases between the two ends. The CDR3 covers 15 residues.

The CDR3 bases are TGTGCCAGCAGTGTAAACAGGGGAGATGAGCCCCAGCATTTT. Amino acid sequence: CASSVNRGDEPQHF. The chain links TRBV27 to TRBJ1-5, with 7 bases fitting TRBD1. The CDR3 spans 14 residues. V lost 5 bases and J lost 8; bases outside the gene matches: 9. Germline assignment: CDR1 MNHEY and CDR2 SMNVEV (reference sequence).

The CDR3 loop is CASSIEYGDTEAFF. The CDR3 nucleotides are TGTGCCAGTAGTATTGAATACGGTGACACTGAAGCTTTCTTT. V and J are TRBV19 and TRBJ1-1, with D uncertain. The CDR3 has 14 amino acids. Trimming removed 3 bases at V and 3 bases at J, with 11 bases between. The germline CDR1 and CDR2 sequences are LNHDA and SQIVND (reference sequence).

V and J are TRBV5-6 and TRBJ2-3; no clear D gene. V lost 4 bases and J 4 bases, leaving 13 bases between the germline ends. Germline-derived CDR1 and CDR2 are SGHDT and YYEEEE. This CDR3 has 14 amino acids. As DNA, the CDR3 is TGTGCCAGCAGCCCCACTATTCTCTCAGATACGCAGTATTTT. Translating gives CASSPTILSDTQYF.

This clone has a handful of counts. J is TRBJ2-1 and V is TRBV7-6, with unresolved D. Per germline, CDR1 SGHVS and CDR2 FNYEAQ. This CDR3 contains 15 residues. V was pared by 2 bases and J by 0 bases, with 8 bases between. The CDR3 reads CASSLSVSSYNEQFF. The CDR3 DNA follows: TGTGCCAGCAGCTTAAGCGTCAGCTCCTACAATGAGCAGTTCTTC.

This rearrangement joins TRBV11-2 to TRBJ1-2, with TRBD1 as a possible D gene (6 bases). Trimming left V 4 bases short and J 4 bases short, with 13 bases between. The CDR3 spans 14 residues. Germline CDR1 SGHAT, CDR2 FQNNGV. This chain's CDR3 is CASSSSTGLYGYTF. The CDR3, as DNA: TGTGCCAGCAGCTCCTCGACAGGACTCTATGGCTACACCTTC.

This clone was detected once. This rearrangement joins TRBV28 to TRBJ1-2; 7 bases agree with TRBD1. This CDR3 spans 14 amino acids. V was pared by 1 base and J by 6 bases, with 5 bases of the junction left unmatched. Germline V gene data show CDR1 as MDHEN and CDR2 as SYDVKM. The CDR3 spells CASSLYRTGNGYTF. CDR3 nucleotides: TGTGCCAGCAGTTTATATAGGACAGGCAATGGCTACACCTTC.

The rearrangement uses TRBV5-3 and TRBJ2-7, with 14 bases identical to TRBD2. TRBV5-3 is an ORF, and what it does is uncertain. The V and J ends lost 3 bases and 3 bases, in that order; junction bases with no gene match: 5. CDR3 length: 16 amino acids. Here the CDR3 reads CARSSPGLAGVYEQYF. DNA of the CDR3: TGTGCCAGAAGCTCCCCGGGACTAGCGGGAGTCTACGAGCAGTACTTC.

This chain links TRBV6-1 with TRBJ2-7, with a possible D match to TRBD2 (5 bases). Germline loops: CDR1 MNHNS, CDR2 SASEGT. The CDR3 covers 15 residues. V was cut by 6 bases and J by 3 bases, with 18 bases left in between. The CDR3 sequence: CASRMVEGVNYEQYF. CDR3 sequence (DNA): TGTGCCAGCAGGATGGTAGAGGGAGTCAACTACGAGCAGTACTTC.

V is TRBV28 and J is TRBJ1-6; D call uncertain. Trimming shortened V by 2 bases and J by 0 bases, and 5 bases separated the two germline ends. CDR3 size: 15 residues. The germline CDR1 and CDR2 sequences are MDHEN and SYDVKM. Here the CDR3 DNA reads TGTGCCAGCAGTTTACGCAGCTCCTATAATTCACCCCTCCACTTT. Its translation: CASSLRSSYNSPLHF.

There are a few counts of this clone. This chain links TRBV6-5 with TRBJ2-2; tentative D call: TRBD1 (6 bases). The CDR3 contains 13 residues. CDR1 and CDR2 from the germline V gene are MNHEY and SVGAGI. The V end lost 6 bases, the J end lost 4 bases, and 9 bases lay between the germline ends. CDR3 nucleotide sequence: TGTGCCAGCAGAACAGGGTTCACCGGGGAGCTGTTTTTT. Residues: CASRTGFTGELFF.

CDR3 nucleotide sequence: TGTGCCAGCAGCCCGGGACTTAGCTCCTACAATGAGCAGTTCTTC. Translation: CASSPGLSSYNEQFF. The chain carries TRBV11-2 and TRBJ2-1; tentatively, D is TRBD2 (6 bases). The CDR3 consists of 15 residues. Germline assignment: CDR1 SGHAT and CDR2 FQNNGV. The germline V and J ends were trimmed by 5 bases and 0 bases, with 11 bases remaining between them.

The genes are TRBV5-6 and TRBJ2-7; D is ambiguous. The V gene's germline CDR1 is SGHDT and CDR2 YYEEEE. The CDR3 runs to 13 residues. Between the trimmed V and J ends, which lost 0 bases and 4 bases, there was a span of 8 bases. CDR3 residues: CASSLGPMYEQYF. The CDR3 DNA sequence: TGTGCCAGCAGCTTGGGGCCGATGTACGAGCAGTACTTC.

This chain joins TRBV19 and TRBJ2-7; possibly TRBD2 for D (6 bases). The V end lost 5 bases, the J end lost 1 base, and 15 bases lay between the germline ends. This CDR3 has 15 residues. Germline loops: CDR1 LNHDA, CDR2 SQIVND (reference sequence). CDR3 nucleotides: TGTGCCAGTAGTCCCGGGCCTAGCGAGTCCTACGAGCAGTACTTC. Its protein product is CASSPGPSESYEQYF.

V is TRBV28 and J is TRBJ2-1, with 7 bases that match TRBD2. The CDR3 totals 13 residues. Germline loops: CDR1 MDHEN, CDR2 SYDVKM. V lost 8 bases to trimming and J lost 4 bases; unmatched junction nucleotides: 5. CDR3: CASQRGGYNEQFF. DNA for the CDR3: TGTGCCAGCCAGCGGGGAGGGTACAATGAGCAGTTCTTC.

CDR3 loop: CASSPRTSGDYTDTQYF. The CDR3 DNA follows: TGTGCCAGCAGTCCCAGGACTAGCGGGGACTACACAGATACGCAGTATTTT. The chain couples TRBV28 to TRBJ2-3; 12 nucleotides align to TRBD2. The CDR3 loop spans 17 amino acids. The trim removed 5 bases at V and 2 bases at J, leaving 8 bases unmatched. CDR1 MDHEN and CDR2 SYDVKM come from the germline V gene.

The chain has TRBV7-6 and TRBJ2-1; 9 bases map to TRBD2. There are 20 residues in the CDR3. The germline CDR1 and CDR2 sequences are SGHVS and FNYEAQ. V dropped 0 bases and J dropped 1; count of bases not matched to a gene: 13. CDR3 sequence: CASSLAAGLAPEWSYNEQFF. CDR3 sequence (DNA): TGTGCCAGCAGCTTAGCGGCAGGACTAGCGCCAGAGTGGTCCTACAATGAGCAGTTCTTC.

This chain connects TRBV28 to TRBJ2-7; a weak D match, TRBD2 (6 bases). Germline V gene lookup returns CDR1 MDHEN and CDR2 SYDVKM. Trimming took off 4 bases at V and 0 bases at J, with 10 bases between the two ends. CDR3 size: 14 residues. CDR3 sequence reads: CASSSGLASYEQYF. The CDR3 DNA is TGTGCCAGCAGTTCGGGACTGGCCTCCTACGAGCAGTACTTC. Full variable domain (missing parts from reference TRBV28 and TRBJ2-7): DVKVTQSSRYLVKRTGEKVFLECVQDMDHENMFWYRQDPGLGLRLIYFSYDVKMKEKGDIPEGYSVSREKKERFSLILESASTNQTSMYLCASSSGLASYEQYFGPGTRLTVT.

The V and J genes are TRBV9 and TRBJ2-1, with D perhaps TRBD2 (5 bases). Trimming removed 4 bases at V and 6 bases at J, with 20 bases between. From germline, CDR1 is SGDLS and CDR2 YYNGEE. The CDR3 runs 16 residues. The DNA for the CDR3 is TGTGCCAGCAGCCCCGGGTCGGGGAGCAGAGCCAATGAGCAGTTCTTC. Protein sequence: CASSPGSGSRANEQFF.